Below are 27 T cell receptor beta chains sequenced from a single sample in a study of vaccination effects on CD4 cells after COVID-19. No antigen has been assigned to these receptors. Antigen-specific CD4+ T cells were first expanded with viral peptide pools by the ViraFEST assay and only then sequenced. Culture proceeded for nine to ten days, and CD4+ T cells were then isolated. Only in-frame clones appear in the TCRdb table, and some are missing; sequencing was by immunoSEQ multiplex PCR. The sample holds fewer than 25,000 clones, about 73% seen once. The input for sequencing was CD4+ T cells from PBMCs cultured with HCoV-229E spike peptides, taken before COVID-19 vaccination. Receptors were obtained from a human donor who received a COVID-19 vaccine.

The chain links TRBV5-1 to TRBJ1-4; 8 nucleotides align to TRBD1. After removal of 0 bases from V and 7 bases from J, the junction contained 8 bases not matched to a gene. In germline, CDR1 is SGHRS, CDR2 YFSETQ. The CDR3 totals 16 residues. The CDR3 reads CASSLGGQGRGEKLFF. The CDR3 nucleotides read TGCGCCAGCAGCTTGGGAGGACAGGGTCGCGGTGAAAAACTGTTTTTT.

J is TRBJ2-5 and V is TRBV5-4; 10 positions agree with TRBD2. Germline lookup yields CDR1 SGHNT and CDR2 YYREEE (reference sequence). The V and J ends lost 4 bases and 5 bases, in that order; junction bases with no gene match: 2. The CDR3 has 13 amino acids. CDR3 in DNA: TGTGCCAGCAGCCAAGCGGGAGGGGAGACCCAGTACTTC. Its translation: CASSQAGGETQYF. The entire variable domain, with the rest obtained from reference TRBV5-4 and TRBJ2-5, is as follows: ETGVTQSPTHLIKTRGQQVTLRCSSQSGHNTVSWYQQALGQGPQFIFQYYREEENGRGNFPPRFSGLQFPNYSSELNVNALELDDSALYLCASSQAGGETQYFGPGTRLLVL.

CDR3 coding DNA: TGTGCCAGCAGTTCGCGATCTCTAGTAGGCACAGATACGCAGTATTTT. Amino acids: CASSSRSLVGTDTQYF. V usage is TRBV27 and J usage is TRBJ2-3; unclear D gene. CDR3 length equals 16 residues. Deletions cut 4 bases from V and 1 base from J, with 15 bases between. Germline values: CDR1 MNHEY, CDR2 SMNVEV (reference sequence).

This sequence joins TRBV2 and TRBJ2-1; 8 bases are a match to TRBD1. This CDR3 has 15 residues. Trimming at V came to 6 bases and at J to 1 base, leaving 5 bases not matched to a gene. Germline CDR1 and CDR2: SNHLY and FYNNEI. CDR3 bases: TGTGCCAGCAGGGACAGGGTTCTATCCTACAATGAGCAGTTCTTC. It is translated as CASRDRVLSYNEQFF. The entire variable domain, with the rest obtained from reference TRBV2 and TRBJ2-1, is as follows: EPEVTQTPSHQVTQMGQEVILRCVPISNHLYFYWYRQILGQKVEFLVSFYNNEISEKSEIFDDQFSVERPDGSNFTLKIRSTKLEDSAMYFCASRDRVLSYNEQFFGPGTRLTVL.

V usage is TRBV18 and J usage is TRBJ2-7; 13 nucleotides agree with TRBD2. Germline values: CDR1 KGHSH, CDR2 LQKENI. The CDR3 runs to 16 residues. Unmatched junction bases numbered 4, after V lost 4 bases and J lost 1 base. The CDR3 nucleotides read TGTGCCAGCTCACGGTTGACTAGCGGGGGGTCCTACGAGCAGTACTTC. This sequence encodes CASSRLTSGGSYEQYF.

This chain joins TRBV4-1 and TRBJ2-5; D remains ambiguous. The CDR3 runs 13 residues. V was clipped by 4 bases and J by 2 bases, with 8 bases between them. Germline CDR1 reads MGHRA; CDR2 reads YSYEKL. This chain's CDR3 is CASSRGPQETQYF. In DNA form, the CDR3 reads TGCGCCAGCAGCCGTGGACCGCAAGAGACCCAGTACTTC.

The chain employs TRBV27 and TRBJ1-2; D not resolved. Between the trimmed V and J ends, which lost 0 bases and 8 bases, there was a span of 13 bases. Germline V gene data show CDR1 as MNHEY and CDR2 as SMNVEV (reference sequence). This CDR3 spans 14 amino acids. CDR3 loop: CASSLSQSSRGYTF. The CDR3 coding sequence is TGTGCCAGCAGTTTATCGCAAAGTAGCCGCGGCTACACCTTC.

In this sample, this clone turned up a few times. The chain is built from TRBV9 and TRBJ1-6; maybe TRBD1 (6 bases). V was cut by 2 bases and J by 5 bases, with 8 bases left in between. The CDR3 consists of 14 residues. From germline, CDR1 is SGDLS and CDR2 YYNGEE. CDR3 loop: CASSVGGHNSPLHF. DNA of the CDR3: TGTGCCAGCAGCGTTGGGGGGCATAATTCACCCCTCCACTTT.

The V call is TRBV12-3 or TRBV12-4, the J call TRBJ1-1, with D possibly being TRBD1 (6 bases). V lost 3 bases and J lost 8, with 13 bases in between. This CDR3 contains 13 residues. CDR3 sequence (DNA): TGTGCCAGCAGTTTTGTAGGCAGGGGAGAAGCTTTCTTT. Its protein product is CASSFVGRGEAFF.

Here the CDR3 DNA reads TGTGCCAGCAGTTGGGAGGGACAGGGAATTAGGCAGTACTTC. Residues: CASSWEGQGIRQYF. The chain recombines TRBV6-5 with TRBJ2-7; 9 bases are shared with TRBD1. V lost 4 bases and J lost 9; bases outside the gene matches: 10. Germline V gene sequence: CDR1 MNHEY, CDR2 SVGAGI. This CDR3 region has 14 residues.

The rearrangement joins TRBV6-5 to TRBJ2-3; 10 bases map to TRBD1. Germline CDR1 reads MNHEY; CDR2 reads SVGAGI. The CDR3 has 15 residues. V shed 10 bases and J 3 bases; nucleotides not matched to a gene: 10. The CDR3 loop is CATLAGTGVTDTQYF. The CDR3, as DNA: TGTGCCACCCTTGCCGGGACAGGGGTAACAGATACGCAGTATTTT.

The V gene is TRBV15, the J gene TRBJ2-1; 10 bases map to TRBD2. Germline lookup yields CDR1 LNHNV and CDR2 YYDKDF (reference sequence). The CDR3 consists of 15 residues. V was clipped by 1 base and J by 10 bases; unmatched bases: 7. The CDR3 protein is CATSRAGTSVGEQFF. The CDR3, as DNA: TGTGCCACCAGCAGAGCTGGGACTAGCGTGGGGGAGCAGTTCTTC. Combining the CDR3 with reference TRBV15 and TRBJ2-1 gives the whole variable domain DAMVIQNPRYQVTQFGKPVTLSCSQTLNHNVMYWYQQKSSQAPKLLFHYYDKDFNNEADTPDNFQSRRPNTSFCFLDIRSPGLGDTAMYLCATSRAGTSVGEQFFGPGTRLTVL.

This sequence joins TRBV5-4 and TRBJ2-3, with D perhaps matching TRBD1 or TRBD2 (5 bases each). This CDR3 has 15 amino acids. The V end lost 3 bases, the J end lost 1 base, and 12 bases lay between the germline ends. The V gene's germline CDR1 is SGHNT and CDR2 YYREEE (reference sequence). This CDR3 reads CASSSKVGGTDTQYF. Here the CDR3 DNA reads TGTGCCAGCAGCTCCAAAGTGGGGGGCACAGATACGCAGTATTTT.

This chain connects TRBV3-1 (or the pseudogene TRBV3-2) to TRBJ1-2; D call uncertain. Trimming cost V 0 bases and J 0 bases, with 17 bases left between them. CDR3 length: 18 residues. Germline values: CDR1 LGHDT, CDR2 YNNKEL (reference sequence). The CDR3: CASSQERTAWLANYGYTF. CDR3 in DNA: TGTGCCAGCAGCCAAGAGAGAACAGCCTGGTTAGCTAACTATGGCTACACCTTC.

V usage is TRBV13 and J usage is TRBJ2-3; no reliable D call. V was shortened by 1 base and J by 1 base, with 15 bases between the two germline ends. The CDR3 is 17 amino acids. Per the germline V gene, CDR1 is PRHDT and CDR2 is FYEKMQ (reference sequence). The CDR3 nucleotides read TGTGCCAGCAGCTTAGTTCTCCCCCAATCCCGCACAGATACGCAGTATTTT. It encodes CASSLVLPQSRTDTQYF.

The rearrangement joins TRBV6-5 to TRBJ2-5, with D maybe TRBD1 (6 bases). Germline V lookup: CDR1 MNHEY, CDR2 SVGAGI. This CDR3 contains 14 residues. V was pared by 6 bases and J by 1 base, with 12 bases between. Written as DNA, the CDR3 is TGTGCCAGCAGGACAGGCAGTGCCCAAGAGACCCAGTACTTC. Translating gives CASRTGSAQETQYF.

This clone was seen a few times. CDR3 residues: CASSEGTGGNEQFF. The DNA for the CDR3 is TGTGCCAGCAGTGAGGGGACAGGGGGCAATGAGCAGTTCTTC. The genes are TRBV6-1 and TRBJ2-1; 11 bases agree with TRBD1. The germline gives CDR1 MNHNS, CDR2 SASEGT. The CDR3 covers 14 residues. With V trimmed by 3 bases and J by 6 bases, 1 base remained unmatched.

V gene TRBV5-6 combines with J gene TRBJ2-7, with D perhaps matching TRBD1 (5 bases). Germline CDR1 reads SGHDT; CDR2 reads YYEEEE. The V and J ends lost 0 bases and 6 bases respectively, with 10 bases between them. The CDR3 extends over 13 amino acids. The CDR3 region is CASSLASGFEQYF. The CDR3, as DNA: TGTGCCAGCAGCTTGGCGTCAGGGTTCGAGCAGTACTTC.

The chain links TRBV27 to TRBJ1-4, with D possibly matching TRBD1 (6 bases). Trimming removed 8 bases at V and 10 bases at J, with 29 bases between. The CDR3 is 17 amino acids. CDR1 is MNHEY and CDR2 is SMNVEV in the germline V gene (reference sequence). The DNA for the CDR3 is TGTGCCAGCGGGACCAGGCAGGGGACGGCGGGTCGGGGAAAACTGTTTTTT. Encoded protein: CASGTRQGTAGRGKLFF.

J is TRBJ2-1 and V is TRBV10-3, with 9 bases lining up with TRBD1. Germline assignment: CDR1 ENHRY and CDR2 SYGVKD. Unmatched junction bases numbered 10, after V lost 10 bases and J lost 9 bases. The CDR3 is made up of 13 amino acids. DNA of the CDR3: TGTGCCACGGGACAGGGTACCGCTCGTGAGCAGTTCTTC. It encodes CATGQGTAREQFF.

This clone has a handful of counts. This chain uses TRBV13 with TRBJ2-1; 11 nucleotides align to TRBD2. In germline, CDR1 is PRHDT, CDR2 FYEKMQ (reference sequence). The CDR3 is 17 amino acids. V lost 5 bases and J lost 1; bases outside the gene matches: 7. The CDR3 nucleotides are TGTGCCAGCAGCGGGGGACTAGCGGTTCTATCCTACAATGAGCAGTTCTTC. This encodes CASSGGLAVLSYNEQFF.

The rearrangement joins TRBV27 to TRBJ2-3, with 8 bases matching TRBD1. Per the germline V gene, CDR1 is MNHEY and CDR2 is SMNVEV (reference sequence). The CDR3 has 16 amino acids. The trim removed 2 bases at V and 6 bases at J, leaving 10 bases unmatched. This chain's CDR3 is CASSLRPGTGLDTQYF. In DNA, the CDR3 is TGTGCCAGCAGTTTACGTCCCGGGACAGGTTTGGATACGCAGTATTTT.

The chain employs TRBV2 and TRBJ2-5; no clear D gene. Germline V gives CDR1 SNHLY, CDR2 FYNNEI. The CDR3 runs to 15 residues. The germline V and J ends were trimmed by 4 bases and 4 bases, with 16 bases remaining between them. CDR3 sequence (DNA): TGTGCCAGCAGTGTTGTGGACGGATGGGGAGAGACCCAGTACTTC. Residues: CASSVVDGWGETQYF.

The chain's CDR3 is CASSSGRASGRSGEQYF. The CDR3 nucleotides are TGCGCCAGCAGCTCAGGGAGGGCTAGCGGGAGATCAGGGGAGCAGTACTTC. The chain is built from TRBV5-1 and TRBJ2-7; 10 bases match TRBD2. The length of the CDR3 is 17 residues. J lost 7 bases, V lost 3 bases, and 16 bases had no gene match. The V gene's germline CDR1 is SGHRS and CDR2 YFSETQ.

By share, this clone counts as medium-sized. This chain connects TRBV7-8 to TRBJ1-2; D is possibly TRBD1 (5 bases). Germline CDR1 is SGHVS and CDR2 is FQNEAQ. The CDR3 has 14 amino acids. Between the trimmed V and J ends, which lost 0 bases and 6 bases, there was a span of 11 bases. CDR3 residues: CASSLALGPDGYTF. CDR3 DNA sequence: TGTGCCAGCAGCTTAGCTCTGGGACCGGATGGCTACACCTTC. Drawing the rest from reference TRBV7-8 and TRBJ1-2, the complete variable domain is GAGVSQSPRYKVAKRGQDVALRCDPISGHVSLFWYQQALGQGPEFLTYFQNEAQLDKSGLPSDRFFAERPEGSVSTLKIQRTQQEDSAVYLCASSLALGPDGYTFGSGTRLTVV.

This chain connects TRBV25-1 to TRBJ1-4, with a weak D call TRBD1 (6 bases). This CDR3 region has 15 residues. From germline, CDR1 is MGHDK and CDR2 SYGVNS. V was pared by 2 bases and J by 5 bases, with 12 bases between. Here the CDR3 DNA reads TGTGCCAGCAGTGAAATTGCCGGGGGCAATGAAAAACTGTTTTTT. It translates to CASSEIAGGNEKLFF.

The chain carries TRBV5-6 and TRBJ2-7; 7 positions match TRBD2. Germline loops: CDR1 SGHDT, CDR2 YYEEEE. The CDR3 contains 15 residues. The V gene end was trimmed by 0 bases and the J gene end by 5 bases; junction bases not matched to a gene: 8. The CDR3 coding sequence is TGTGCCAGCAGCTTGGAAACGGGGGGACGGGACGAGCAGTACTTC. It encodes CASSLETGGRDEQYF.